Presented here are 20 T cell receptor beta chains from one specimen sequenced in a study of human T cells and chemical hapten exposure. Time point denoted: patch test 2, 6 weeks after DPC sensitization. The treatment: therapeutic diphenylcyclopropenone sensitization with weekly scalp DPC. TCRdb re-called the RACE reads through MiXCR, storing one row per CDR3 protein. The sample holds tens of thousands of distinct CDR3 sequences, less than 4% seen once. The sample was whole blood, taken in connection with sensitization to the hapten diphenylcyclopropenone (DPC). The receptors stem from a middle-aged man with alopecia areata. Some clones in this sample may be carry-over from other donors' samples.

This clonotype occurred many times. The chain links TRBV11-1 to TRBJ2-4, with D possibly matching TRBD1 (7 bases). The V end lost 5 bases, the J end lost 9 bases, and 17 bases lay between the germline ends. Germline V lookup: CDR1 SGHAT, CDR2 FQDESV (reference sequence). The CDR3 has 14 residues. The CDR3 nucleotides are TGTGCCAGCAGCCCCCGACGACAGGGAGGCATTCAGTACTTC. Its protein product is CASSPRRQGGIQYF.

This clonotype was seen repeatedly, ten times or more. The V and J genes are TRBV6-5 and TRBJ2-4, with D possibly TRBD1 on 5 matching bases. This CDR3 contains 14 residues. Per germline, CDR1 MNHEY and CDR2 SVGAGI. V lost 4 bases to trimming and J lost 3 bases, with 10 bases between them. Here the CDR3 DNA reads TGTGCCAGCAGTTTTTCCAGGGTCAAAAACATTCAGTACTTC. Protein: CASSFSRVKNIQYF.

This clonotype has at least ten counts. This chain connects TRBV28 to TRBJ2-1; a possible D gene is TRBD2 (5 bases). This CDR3 contains 13 residues. Germline V lookup: CDR1 MDHEN, CDR2 SYDVKM. Between the trimmed V and J ends, which lost 6 bases and 13 bases, there was a span of 19 bases. CDR3 coding DNA: TGTGCCAGCAGACTCCCTGACCCGGGGAGACAGTTCTTC. Protein product: CASRLPDPGRQFF.

About this clonotype: This sequence may be a read error, since a much larger clone differs from it by one base. This chain joins TRBV19 and TRBJ2-1, with TRBD2 matching 10 bases. There are 15 residues in the CDR3. Germline CDR1 and CDR2: LNHDA and SQIVND (reference sequence). The CDR3 spells CASSPFSGRYNEQSF. CDR3 sequence (DNA): TGTGCCAGTAGTCCCTTTAGCGGGAGGTACAATGAGCAGTCCTTC.

This clonotype appeared many times. The chain couples TRBV7-9 to TRBJ2-1, with 16 nucleotides matching TRBD2. The CDR3 covers 17 residues. Germline assignment: CDR1 SEHNR and CDR2 FQNEAQ (reference sequence). Unmatched junction bases numbered 4, after V lost 5 bases and J lost 3 bases. The CDR3 nucleotides are TGTGCCAGCAGCCTAGGGACTAGCGGGAGGGTCTACAATGAGCAGTTCTTC. It encodes CASSLGTSGRVYNEQFF.

The J gene is TRBJ1-1, the V gene TRBV7-9; D ambiguous. CDR3 length: 13 residues. In germline, CDR1 is SEHNR, CDR2 FQNEAQ (reference sequence). Trimming left V 3 bases short and J 6 bases short, with 11 bases between. Here the CDR3 reads CASSFLSGSEAFF. The CDR3 DNA follows: TGTGCCAGCAGCTTCTTGTCTGGGTCTGAAGCTTTCTTT. Supplemented by reference TRBV7-9 and TRBJ1-1, the full variable domain reads DTGVSQNPRHKITKRGQNVTFRCDPISEHNRLYWYRQTLGQGPEFLTYFQNEAQLEKSRLLSDRFSAERPKGSFSTLEIQRTEQGDSAMYLCASSFLSGSEAFFGQGTRLTVV.

This clonotype was counted ten times or more. This chain joins TRBV7-2 and TRBJ2-5; D not resolved. V was pared by 1 base and J by 5 bases, with 5 bases between. The germline V gene has CDR1 SGHTA and CDR2 FQGNSA. The CDR3 runs 12 residues. Here the CDR3 DNA reads TGTGCCAGCAGCTTAGAAACGGAGACCCAGTACTTC. Amino acids: CASSLETETQYF.

The V and J genes are TRBV6-2 or TRBV6-3 and TRBJ1-5; no reliable D call. The CDR3 is made up of 14 amino acids. V lost 2 bases and J lost 0, with 5 bases in between. Germline assignment: CDR1 MNHEY and CDR2 SVGEGT. The CDR3 is CASSYLNSNQPQHF. DNA for the CDR3: TGTGCCAGCAGTTACCTGAATAGCAATCAGCCCCAGCATTTT.

This clonotype was picked up many times. The rearrangement links TRBV4-3 to TRBJ2-7; D not resolved. The V end lost 4 bases, the J end lost 3 bases, and 10 bases lay between the germline ends. In germline, CDR1 is LGHNA, CDR2 YSLEER. The CDR3 covers 13 residues. Here the CDR3 DNA reads TGCGCCAGCAGCCCTACTCAAGGCTACGAGCAGTACTTC. It specifies CASSPTQGYEQYF.

This clonotype was picked up many times. This chain connects TRBV2 to TRBJ2-1, with 13 bases that match TRBD2. Germline V gene data show CDR1 as SNHLY and CDR2 as FYNNEI. The J segment lost 0 bases and the V segment lost 3 bases, leaving 8 bases of the junction unmatched. The CDR3 extends over 19 amino acids. In DNA, the CDR3 is TGTGCCAGCAGTGACCCAATGACTAGCGGGAGGAGCTCCTACAATGAGCAGTTCTTC. It codes for CASSDPMTSGRSSYNEQFF.

The chain combines TRBV7-9 with TRBJ1-2; 7 bases are a match to TRBD1. Germline V gene lookup returns CDR1 SEHNR and CDR2 FQNEAQ (reference sequence). The CDR3 extends over 15 amino acids. Trimming cost V 4 bases and J 4 bases; bases outside gene matches: 9. CDR3 residues: CASSSLTTGRYGYTF. The CDR3 DNA follows: TGTGCCAGCAGCTCCCTTACGACAGGGCGCTATGGCTACACCTTC.

This clonotype was recorded many times. CDR3 in DNA: TGTGCCAGCAGCCAAACTACAGATACGCAGTATTTT. It translates to CASSQTTDTQYF. The chain links TRBV3-1 to TRBJ2-3, with D unresolved. The CDR3 consists of 12 residues. V gave up 2 bases and J gave up 3 bases, with 3 bases separating them. Germline values: CDR1 LGHDT, CDR2 YNNKEL (reference sequence).

This clonotype has at least ten counts. The chain links TRBV27 to TRBJ1-1; D unclear. CDR3 size: 12 residues. Germline values: CDR1 MNHEY, CDR2 SMNVEV (reference sequence). With 6 bases removed from V and 7 bases from J, the gap between germline ends came to 12 bases. The DNA for the CDR3 is TGTGCCAGCAGCTCGAATGTGGATGAAGCTTTCTTT. As protein: CASSSNVDEAFF.

At least ten counts were recorded for this clonotype. The chain has TRBV5-1 and TRBJ2-7; D may match TRBD1 or TRBD2 (5 bases each). V was pared by 0 bases and J by 2 bases, with 9 bases between. The germline CDR1 and CDR2 sequences are SGHRS and YFSETQ. The CDR3 is made up of 14 amino acids. CDR3 nucleotide sequence: TGCGCCAGCAGCTTGGGGGACGCCACCTACGAGCAGTACTTC. Amino acid sequence: CASSLGDATYEQYF.

This clonotype has a handful of counts. This rearrangement joins TRBV5-5 to TRBJ1-5; D is unclear. V lost 0 bases and J 6 bases, leaving 4 bases between the germline ends. The germline gives CDR1 SGHKS, CDR2 YYEKEE (reference sequence). This CDR3 contains 12 residues. The CDR3 spells CASSLGRQPQHF. The CDR3 bases are TGTGCCAGCAGCTTGGGACGTCAGCCCCAGCATTTT.

This clonotype was observed a few times. This chain joins TRBV12-3 or TRBV12-4 and TRBJ1-1; the D gene is possibly TRBD1 (6 bases). Deletions cut 8 bases from V and 4 bases from J, with 11 bases between. The CDR3 runs to 12 residues. CDR3 coding DNA: TGTGCCAGCCACAGGGAGGGCACTGAAGCTTTCTTT. Translated: CASHREGTEAFF.

This clonotype was picked up many times. This chain joins TRBV7-2 and TRBJ2-3, with a possible D match to TRBD2 (5 bases). The CDR3 sequence is 15 residues long. Germline CDR1 and CDR2: SGHTA and FQGNSA. V lost 5 bases and J lost 3, with 15 bases in between. The CDR3 loop is CASSPGLGKTDTQYF. The CDR3 DNA is TGTGCCAGCAGCCCTGGACTCGGGAAAACAGATACGCAGTATTTT.

This clonotype was recorded many times. The chain links TRBV7-2 to TRBJ2-5, with D perhaps being TRBD1 or TRBD2 (5 bases each). The CDR3 is 16 residues long. With 3 bases removed from V and 2 bases from J, the gap between germline ends came to 16 bases. The V gene's germline CDR1 is SGHTA and CDR2 FQGNSA. The CDR3 loop reads CASSLGLLVSQETQYF. The CDR3 DNA reads TGTGCCAGCAGCTTGGGGCTACTAGTTTCTCAAGAGACCCAGTACTTC.

This clonotype came up a few times. The rearrangement uses TRBV3-1 and TRBJ1-5; a weak D match, TRBD1 (5 bases). The length of the CDR3 is 14 residues. The germline V and J ends were trimmed by 0 bases and 7 bases, with 10 bases remaining between them. Germline V gene lookup returns CDR1 LGHDT and CDR2 YNNKEL (reference sequence). CDR3 protein: CASSQDLGDQPQHF. CDR3 coding DNA: TGTGCCAGCAGCCAAGACTTGGGGGACCAGCCCCAGCATTTT.

Comment on this clonotype: A read error is likely, as this CDR3 ends without the conserved phenylalanine or tryptophan. This rearrangement joins TRBV10-3 to TRBJ2-7; 11 nucleotides line up with TRBD2. This CDR3 is built from 12 residues. V shed 11 bases and J 4 bases; nucleotides not matched to a gene: 4. Germline loops: CDR1 ENHRY, CDR2 SYGVKD. As DNA, the CDR3 is TGTGCCGTCGGGACTAGCGGTTACGAGCAGTACTCC. Translation: CAVGTSGYEQYS.